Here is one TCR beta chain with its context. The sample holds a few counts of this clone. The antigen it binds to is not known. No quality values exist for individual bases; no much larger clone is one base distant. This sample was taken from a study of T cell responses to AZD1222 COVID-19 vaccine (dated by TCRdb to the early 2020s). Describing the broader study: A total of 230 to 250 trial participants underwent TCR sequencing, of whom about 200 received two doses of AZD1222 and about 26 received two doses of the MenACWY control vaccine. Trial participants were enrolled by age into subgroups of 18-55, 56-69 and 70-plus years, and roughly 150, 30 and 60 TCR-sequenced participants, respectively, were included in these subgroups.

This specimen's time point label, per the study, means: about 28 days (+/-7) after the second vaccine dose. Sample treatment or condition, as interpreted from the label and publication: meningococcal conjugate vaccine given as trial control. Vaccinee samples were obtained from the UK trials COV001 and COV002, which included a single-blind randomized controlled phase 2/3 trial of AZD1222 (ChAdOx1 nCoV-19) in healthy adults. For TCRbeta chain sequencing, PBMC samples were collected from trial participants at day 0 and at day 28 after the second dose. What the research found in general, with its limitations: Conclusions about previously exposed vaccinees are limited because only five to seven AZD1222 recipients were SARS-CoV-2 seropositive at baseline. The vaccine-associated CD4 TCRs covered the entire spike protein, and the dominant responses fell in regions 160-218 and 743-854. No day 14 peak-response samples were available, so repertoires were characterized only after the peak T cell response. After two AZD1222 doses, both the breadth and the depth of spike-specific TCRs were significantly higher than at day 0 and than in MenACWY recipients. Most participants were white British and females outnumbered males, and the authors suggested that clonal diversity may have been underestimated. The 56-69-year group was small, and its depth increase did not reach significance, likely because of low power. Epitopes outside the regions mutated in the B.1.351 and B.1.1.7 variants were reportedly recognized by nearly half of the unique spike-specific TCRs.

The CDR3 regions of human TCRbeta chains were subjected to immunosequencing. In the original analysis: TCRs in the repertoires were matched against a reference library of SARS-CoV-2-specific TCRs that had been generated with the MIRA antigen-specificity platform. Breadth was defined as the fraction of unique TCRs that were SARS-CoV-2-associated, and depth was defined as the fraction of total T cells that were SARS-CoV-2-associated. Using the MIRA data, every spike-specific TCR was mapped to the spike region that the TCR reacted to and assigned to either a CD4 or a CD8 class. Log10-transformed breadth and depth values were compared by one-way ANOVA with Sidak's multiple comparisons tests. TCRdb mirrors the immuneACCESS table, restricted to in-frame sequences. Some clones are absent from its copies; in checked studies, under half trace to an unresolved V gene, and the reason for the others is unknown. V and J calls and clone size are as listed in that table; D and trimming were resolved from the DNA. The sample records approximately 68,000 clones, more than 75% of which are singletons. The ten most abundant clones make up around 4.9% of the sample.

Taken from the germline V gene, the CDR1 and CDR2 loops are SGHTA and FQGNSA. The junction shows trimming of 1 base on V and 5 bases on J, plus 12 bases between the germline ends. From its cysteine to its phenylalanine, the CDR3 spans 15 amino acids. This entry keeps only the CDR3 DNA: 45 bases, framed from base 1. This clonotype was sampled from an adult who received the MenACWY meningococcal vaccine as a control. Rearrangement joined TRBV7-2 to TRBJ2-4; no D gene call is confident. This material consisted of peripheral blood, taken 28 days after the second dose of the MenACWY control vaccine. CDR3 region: CASSLDSRPENIQYF. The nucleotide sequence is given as TGTGCCAGCAGCTTAGACTCTAGGCCTGAAAACATTCAGTACTTC.